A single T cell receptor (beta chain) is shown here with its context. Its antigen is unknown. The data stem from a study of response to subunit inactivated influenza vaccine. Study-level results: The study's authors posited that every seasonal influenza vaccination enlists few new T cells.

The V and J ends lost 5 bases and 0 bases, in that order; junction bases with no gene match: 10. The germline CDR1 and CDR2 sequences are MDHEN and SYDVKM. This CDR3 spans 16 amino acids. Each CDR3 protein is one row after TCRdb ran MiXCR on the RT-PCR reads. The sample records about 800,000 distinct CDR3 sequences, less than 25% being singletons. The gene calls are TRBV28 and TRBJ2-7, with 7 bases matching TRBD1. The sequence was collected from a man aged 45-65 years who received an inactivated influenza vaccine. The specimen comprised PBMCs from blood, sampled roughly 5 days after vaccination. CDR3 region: CASSINLQGPSYEQYF. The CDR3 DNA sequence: TGTGCCAGCAGTATCAACCTACAGGGGCCCTCCTACGAGCAGTACTTC. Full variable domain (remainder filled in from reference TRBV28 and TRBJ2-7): DVKVTQSSRYLVKRTGEKVFLECVQDMDHENMFWYRQDPGLGLRLIYFSYDVKMKEKGDIPEGYSVSREKKERFSLILESASTNQTSMYLCASSINLQGPSYEQYFGPGTRLTVT.